The text below deals with one TCR beta chain. Its antigen is unidentified. The entry originates in a study of vaccination effects on CD4 cells after COVID-19. The CDR3 contains 15 residues. Per the germline V gene, CDR1 is MGHRA and CDR2 is YSYEKL. Between the trimmed V and J ends, which lost 1 base and 2 bases, there was a span of 11 bases. Antigen-specific CD4+ T cells were first expanded with viral peptide pools by the ViraFEST assay and only then sequenced. Subsequent to a culture period of less than twelve days, CD4+ T cells were isolated. Vaccinated recipients, who were negative for nucleocapsid antibodies, had no history of SARS-CoV-2 infection. Days 3 and 7 were when half the medium was replaced with IL-2 medium. TCRdb's table, derived via immunoSEQ multiplex PCR, lists solely in-frame clones and lacks some. The data contain over 30,000 clones, around 67% of them singletons.

Sequencing used CD4+ T cells from PBMCs cultured with SARS-CoV-2 spike peptides, obtained before COVID-19 vaccination. This TCR came from a human donor who received a COVID-19 vaccine. V usage is TRBV4-1 and J usage is TRBJ2-5; D remains ambiguous. The CDR3 loop reads CASSQGGRPQETQYF. The CDR3 DNA reads TGCGCCAGCAGCCAAGGCGGCAGGCCACAAGAGACCCAGTACTTC.